The 31 T cell receptor beta chains given below trace back to one sample, sequenced in a study of T cells in Graves' hyperthyroidism and ophthalmopathy. The source material, RNA transcripts, was used to amplify TCR beta CDR3 regions. TCR CDR3 underwent first-round RT-PCR with the HTBI primer set. MiXCR, run by TCRdb on the multiplex PCR reads, gives a single entry per CDR3 protein. The profile shows roughly 380,000 distinct CDR3 sequences, roughly 14% of them singletons. Sequenced sample: blood. These receptors were obtained from a woman aged 55-69 years with Graves' hyperthyroidism.

This clonotype appeared many times. The chain couples TRBV2 to TRBJ1-5; D perhaps matches TRBD1 (5 bases). Germline V gene lookup returns CDR1 SNHLY and CDR2 FYNNEI. The CDR3 covers 16 residues. V was pared by 4 bases and J by 0 bases, with 13 bases between. This chain's CDR3 is CASSARGLPSNQPQHF. The CDR3 nucleotides read TGTGCCAGCAGTGCCCGGGGCCTACCTAGCAATCAGCCCCAGCATTTT. Together with reference TRBV2 and TRBJ1-5, the CDR3 gives the full variable domain: EPEVTQTPSHQVTQMGQEVILRCVPISNHLYFYWYRQILGQKVEFLVSFYNNEISEKSEIFDDQFSVERPDGSNFTLKIRSTKLEDSAMYFCASSARGLPSNQPQHFGDGTRLSIL.

This chain connects TRBV6-1 to TRBJ2-7; 8 bases are shared with TRBD2. The V gene end was trimmed by 3 bases and the J gene end by 2 bases; junction bases not matched to a gene: 6. The CDR3 runs 15 residues. Germline V gene lookup returns CDR1 MNHNS and CDR2 SASEGT. CDR3 coding DNA: TGTGCCAGCAGTGATTTTAGCGGGGCAACCTACGAGCAGTACTTC. Its protein product is CASSDFSGATYEQYF.

This clonotype was seen many times. The chain carries TRBV4-1 and TRBJ2-1; D unclear. CDR1 is MGHRA, CDR2 YSYEKL, per germline. The CDR3 covers 14 residues. Trimming cost V 1 base and J 6 bases, with 10 bases left between them. DNA for the CDR3: TGCGCCAGCAGCCAAGGGGTTAGGCTCAATGAGCAGTTCTTC. It encodes CASSQGVRLNEQFF.

This clonotype was seen repeatedly, ten times or more. The V call is TRBV11-3, the J call TRBJ1-5; D remains unclear. Germline V CDR1 and CDR2: SGHNT, YENEEA. Trimming took 2 bases from V and 7 from J, leaving 6 bases between them. This CDR3 contains 12 residues. Here the CDR3 reads CASSLNGQPQHF. The CDR3 coding sequence is TGTGCCAGCAGCTTAAATGGGCAGCCCCAGCATTTT.

This clonotype was observed at least ten times. V usage is TRBV5-1 and J usage is TRBJ1-2; tentative D call: TRBD1 (5 bases). The V and J ends lost 0 bases and 6 bases respectively, with 9 bases between them. This CDR3 spans 13 amino acids. Germline assignment: CDR1 SGHRS and CDR2 YFSETQ. The CDR3 region is CASSLGGVDGYTF. The CDR3 DNA sequence: TGCGCCAGCAGCTTGGGAGGGGTCGATGGCTACACCTTC.

This clonotype was detected ten times or more. The chain joins TRBV5-6 to TRBJ1-2; a weak D match, TRBD1 (5 bases). The CDR3 consists of 15 residues. V lost 0 bases and J lost 2, with 11 bases in between. Germline-derived CDR1 and CDR2 are SGHDT and YYEEEE. As DNA, the CDR3 is TGTGCCAGCAGCTTGGCCGGGGCGGCGAACTATGGCTACACCTTC. Protein: CASSLAGAANYGYTF.

This clonotype has just one count. The V gene is TRBV20-1, the J gene TRBJ2-1; possibly TRBD2 for D (6 bases). Trimming pared 7 bases from V and 8 bases from J, leaving 21 bases between. The CDR3 sequence is 14 residues long. Germline V CDR1 and CDR2: DFQATT, SNEGSKA (reference sequence). The CDR3 DNA is TGCAGTGGTCCCCCCCGAGCTTCGGGGGATGAGCAGTTCTTC. Amino acids: CSGPPRASGDEQFF.

The chain joins TRBV9 to TRBJ2-3; D not certain. This CDR3 has 14 residues. Germline V gene data show CDR1 as SGDLS and CDR2 as YYNGEE. Trimming removed 4 bases at V and 0 bases at J, with 9 bases between. DNA for the CDR3: TGTGCCAGCAGCCTCTTACAGAGCACAGATACGCAGTATTTT. This codes for CASSLLQSTDTQYF.

This clonotype appeared many times. The chain employs TRBV19 and TRBJ1-5; maybe TRBD1 (5 bases). The V gene's germline CDR1 is LNHDA and CDR2 SQIVND (reference sequence). With 3 bases removed from V and 1 base from J, the gap between germline ends came to 13 bases. This CDR3 contains 16 residues. CDR3 coding DNA: TGTGCCAGTAGTATCCCCTGGGGGTCCAGCAATCAGCCCCAGCATTTT. Protein sequence: CASSIPWGSSNQPQHF.

This clonotype has a handful of counts. CDR3 in amino acids: CASSPPDSPLHF. In DNA form, the CDR3 reads TGTGCCAGCAGTCCACCGGATTCACCCCTCCACTTT. This chain joins TRBV28 and TRBJ1-6; D is ambiguous. CDR3 length: 12 amino acids. Trimming left V 5 bases short and J 8 bases short, with 7 bases between. Per the germline V gene, CDR1 is MDHEN and CDR2 is SYDVKM.

There are many counts of this clonotype. The CDR3 spells CASSSGLSNTEAFF. CDR3 in DNA: TGCGCCAGCAGCTCGGGACTCTCGAACACTGAAGCTTTCTTT. V and J are TRBV5-1 and TRBJ1-1; a weak D match, TRBD1 (5 bases). V shed 3 bases and J shed 1 base, with 10 bases lying between them. Per germline, CDR1 SGHRS and CDR2 YFSETQ. The CDR3 extends over 14 amino acids.

The rearrangement links TRBV20-1 to TRBJ1-5; no firm D call. Germline CDR1 and CDR2: DFQATT and SNEGSKA (reference sequence). This CDR3 spans 12 amino acids. V was pared by 4 bases and J by 3 bases, with 7 bases between. CDR3 sequence reads: CSATPINQPQHF. CDR3 nucleotide sequence: TGCAGTGCTACCCCTATCAATCAGCCCCAGCATTTT.

For this clonotype: A far larger clone lies a single base away; this is likely a read error. The chain employs TRBV2 and TRBJ1-5; possible D gene TRBD1, 5 bases. The V end was cut by 4 bases, the J end by 4 bases, with 8 bases between. Germline assignment: CDR1 SNHLY and CDR2 FYNNEI. This CDR3 has 13 residues. The CDR3 spells CASSAGENQPQHF. CDR3 DNA: TGTGCCAGCAGTGCGGGGGAAAATCAGCCCCAGCATTTT.

The chain combines TRBV6-2 or TRBV6-3 with TRBJ1-5; 10 bases line up with TRBD1. V lost 6 bases to trimming and J lost 2 bases; unmatched junction nucleotides: 4. CDR3 length: 15 amino acids. Germline lookup yields CDR1 MNHEY and CDR2 SVGEGT. DNA of the CDR3: TGTGCCAGCAGAAGACAGGGGGCAGGCAATCAGCCCCAGCATTTT. Amino acid sequence: CASRRQGAGNQPQHF.

The chain is built from TRBV29-1 and TRBJ2-7; 8 bases are a match to TRBD1. The CDR3 loop spans 15 amino acids. Losses at the gene ends were 5 bases for V and 3 bases for J; bases not matched to a gene: 12. Germline V CDR1 and CDR2: SQVTM, ANQGSEA. This CDR3 reads CSVRTMLGQGYEQYF. The CDR3 region has the DNA TGCAGCGTTCGGACGATGTTAGGACAGGGCTACGAGCAGTACTTC.

J is TRBJ2-1 and V is TRBV5-1; the D gene is possibly TRBD1 (6 bases). CDR1 is SGHRS and CDR2 is YFSETQ in the germline V gene. V shed 0 bases and J shed 4 bases, with 11 bases lying between them. This CDR3 is built from 15 residues. The CDR3 here is CASSLGDNSYNEQFF. CDR3 nucleotide sequence: TGCGCCAGCAGCTTGGGGGACAACAGTTACAATGAGCAGTTCTTC.

This clonotype was found a few times. The J gene is TRBJ1-2, the V gene TRBV4-1; perhaps TRBD1 as D (6 bases). The germline CDR1 and CDR2 sequences are MGHRA and YSYEKL. This CDR3 is built from 15 residues. Trimming shortened V by 0 bases and J by 3 bases, and 11 bases separated the two germline ends. This CDR3 reads CASSQERGSDYGYTF. CDR3 nucleotides: TGCGCCAGCAGCCAAGAAAGGGGGTCTGACTATGGCTACACCTTC.

This clonotype came up a few times. The CDR3 DNA follows: TGTGCCAGCAGCCAATCGCGGGAGGGCCGGGAGACCCAGTACTTC. Encoded protein: CASSQSREGRETQYF. The rearrangement uses TRBV3-1 and TRBJ2-5, with 9 bases lining up with TRBD2. Germline V gene data show CDR1 as LGHDT and CDR2 as YNNKEL (reference sequence). V lost 2 bases and J lost 5; bases outside the gene matches: 6. The CDR3 contains 15 residues.

This clonotype was detected ten times or more. The rearrangement links TRBV11-2 to TRBJ1-1, with a weak D call TRBD1 (5 bases). This CDR3 has 14 amino acids. Germline-derived CDR1 and CDR2 are SGHAT and FQNNGV. Trimming stripped 5 bases from V and 0 bases from J, with 10 bases between. The CDR3 protein is CASSLTVMNTEAFF. The CDR3 region has the DNA TGTGCCAGCAGCCTGACAGTCATGAACACTGAAGCTTTCTTT.

The V gene is TRBV18, the J gene TRBJ2-7, with D perhaps TRBD1 (6 bases). This CDR3 is built from 14 residues. Trimming left V 3 bases short and J 2 bases short, with 11 bases between. Germline CDR1 reads KGHSH; CDR2 reads LQKENI. The CDR3 DNA reads as TGTGCCAGCTCACCCCGGGACAATACCTACGAGCAGTACTTC. It translates to CASSPRDNTYEQYF.

This clonotype was counted only a few times. The rearrangement links TRBV11-3 to TRBJ2-2; D is ambiguous. Germline assignment: CDR1 SGHNT and CDR2 YENEEA. CDR3 length equals 15 residues. The V gene lost 1 base and the J gene lost 4 bases, with 10 bases spanning the gap. The CDR3 loop reads CASSLVAATTGELFF. The CDR3 DNA follows: TGTGCCAGCAGCTTAGTGGCAGCTACCACCGGGGAGCTGTTTTTT. Using reference TRBV11-3 and TRBJ2-2 for the parts outside the CDR3, the full variable domain is EAGVVQSPRYKIIEKKQPVAFWCNPISGHNTLYWYLQNLGQGPELLIRYENEEAVDDSQLPKDRFSAERLKGVDSTLKIQPAELGDSAVYLCASSLVAATTGELFFGEGSRLTVL.

CDR3 nucleotides: TGTGCCAGCAGTCGTGACAGCAAAGAGACCCAGTACTTC. This gives the protein CASSRDSKETQYF. This sequence joins TRBV5-4 and TRBJ2-5; perhaps TRBD1 as D (5 bases). This CDR3 spans 13 amino acids. Germline V gives CDR1 SGHNT, CDR2 YYREEE (reference sequence). V dropped 5 bases and J dropped 3 bases, with 11 bases sitting between them.

This clonotype was counted at least ten times. This rearrangement joins TRBV4-1 to TRBJ1-2; TRBD1 is a possible D gene (6 bases). Trimming cost V 5 bases and J 6 bases, with 31 bases left between them. Germline-derived CDR1 and CDR2 are MGHRA and YSYEKL. The CDR3 is 19 amino acids. The CDR3 bases are TGCGCCAGCAGCTCCCCCCGACGCCGAAGGGGGGATGAGGTCGATGGCTACACCTTC. Translation gives CASSSPRRRRGDEVDGYTF.

This clonotype showed up many times. The rearrangement joins TRBV7-8 to TRBJ2-4; no definite D call. V was pared by 5 bases and J by 9 bases, with 23 bases between. This CDR3 has 16 amino acids. Germline assignment: CDR1 SGHVS and CDR2 FQNEAQ. The CDR3 here is CASSQAPDGYGGIQYF. The DNA for the CDR3 is TGTGCCAGCAGCCAGGCCCCGGACGGCTACGGTGGCATTCAGTACTTC.

The V gene is TRBV5-8, the J gene TRBJ2-7; the match to TRBD1 covers 8 bases. CDR1 is SGHTS, CDR2 YDEGEE, per germline. The CDR3 has 14 amino acids. Germline trimming cut 4 bases from V and 4 bases from J; bases unmatched to any gene: 7. In DNA, the CDR3 is TGTGCCAGCAGCGGCGACAGGGGAATGTACGAGCAGTACTTC. Encoded protein: CASSGDRGMYEQYF. The full variable domain, completed using reference TRBV5-8 and TRBJ2-7, is EAGVTQSPTHLIKTRGQQATLRCSPISGHTSVYWYQQALGLGLQFLLWYDEGEERNRGNFPPRFSGRQFPNYSSELNVNALELEDSALYLCASSGDRGMYEQYFGPGTRLTVT.

This clonotype was seen only once. This chain links TRBV11-2 with TRBJ2-1, with D possibly being TRBD1 (7 bases). This CDR3 spans 15 amino acids. V gave up 5 bases and J gave up 9 bases, with 20 bases separating them. Germline values: CDR1 SGHAT, CDR2 FQNNGV. The CDR3 DNA reads TGTGCCAGCAGCCCAGGGGGGTTATCTTTAGGTGAGCAGTTCTTC. The encoded protein is CASSPGGLSLGEQFF.

V is TRBV20-1 and J is TRBJ2-7; TRBD2 aligns across 9 bases. V lost 3 bases to trimming and J lost 3 bases; unmatched junction nucleotides: 6. CDR1 and CDR2 from the germline V gene are DFQATT and SNEGSKA (reference sequence). This CDR3 is 14 amino acids long. In nucleotides, the CDR3 is TGCAGTGCTAGGGGGGGACTAGCCGACTACGAGCAGTACTTC. It is translated as CSARGGLADYEQYF.

Ten or more counts support this clonotype. One end of the junction does not line up with germline, which may come from a read error. The CDR3 sequence is CTTMEGATSYEQYF. The CDR3 DNA follows: TGTACCACCATGGAGGGGGCAACCTCCTACGAGCAGTACTTC. The chain couples TRBV24-1 to TRBJ2-7, with D possibly TRBD1 on 7 matching bases. Germline CDR1 KGHDR, CDR2 SFDVKD. This CDR3 is 14 amino acids long.

This clonotype has a count of ten or more. This chain links TRBV7-6 with TRBJ2-2; 7 bases fit TRBD1. V dropped 3 bases and J dropped 7; count of bases not matched to a gene: 8. The CDR3 runs 15 residues. Germline CDR1 is SGHVS and CDR2 is FNYEAQ. CDR3 nucleotide sequence: TGTGCCAGCAGCTTGTCCAGGGGGAGTATCGGGGAGCTGTTTTTT. Protein sequence: CASSLSRGSIGELFF.

The rearrangement joins TRBV27 to TRBJ1-2, with 7 bases matching TRBD1. The CDR3 consists of 14 residues. Germline values: CDR1 MNHEY, CDR2 SMNVEV (reference sequence). After removal of 5 bases from V and 0 bases from J, the junction contained 3 bases not matched to a gene. CDR3 sequence (DNA): TGTGCCAGCAGTCACAGGGGAACTAACTATGGCTACACCTTC. Translating it yields CASSHRGTNYGYTF.

This clonotype was counted ten times or more. This sequence joins TRBV7-9 and TRBJ2-5, with TRBD1 identical over 8 bases. The CDR3 runs 13 residues. Germline CDR1 SEHNR, CDR2 FQNEAQ (reference sequence). The trim removed 5 bases at V and 6 bases at J, leaving 5 bases unmatched. CDR3 sequence reads: CASSAWDRQTQYF. CDR3 coding DNA: TGTGCCAGCAGCGCCTGGGACAGGCAGACCCAGTACTTC.